The TCR beta chain described here comes from a study of beta chain features in type 1 diabetes. Findings and caveats of the study: TCRB rearrangement may or may not be influenced by HLA type; here this remained unresolved. Naive, central memory and Treg TCRB repertoires seemed to resemble each other more closely in patients than they did in healthy donors. At VDJ recombination sites, type 1 diabetes patients had fewer insertions and more deleted nucleotides. Shortening that was moderate but significant affected the TCRB CDR3s of Type 1 diabetes patients in all four CD4+ subsets.

One heparinised blood draw, averaging about 100 mL, came from each donor. Concerning this clone: What it recognizes is unknown.

The study reverse transcribed the entire isolated RNA, so it sequenced expressed TCRB transcripts. The method was immunoSEQ multiplex PCR; TCRdb's version includes in-frame clones alone and lacks a portion of them. The sample lists hundreds of thousands of clones; approximately 16% were seen once. Sequenced sample: naive CD4+ T cells from blood. The TCR comes from a man between 18 and 35 years old with type 1 diabetes.

This CDR3 is CASSLTVKETQYF. As DNA, the CDR3 is TGTGCCAGCAGCTTAACAGTTAAAGAGACCCAGTACTTC. This chain joins TRBV11-2 and TRBJ2-5; D unresolved. Germline V gene lookup returns CDR1 SGHAT and CDR2 FQNNGV. The ends were cut back, 2 bases at V and 3 bases at J, with 7 bases in the middle. The CDR3 contains 13 residues. The full variable domain, in which reference TRBV11-2 and TRBJ2-5 provide the parts outside the CDR3, is EAGVAQSPRYKIIEKRQSVAFWCNPISGHATLYWYQQILGQGPKLLIQFQNNGVVDDSQLPKDRFSAERLKGVDSTLKIQPAKLEDSAVYLCASSLTVKETQYFGPGTRLLVL.